This T cell receptor beta chain was observed in a study of CD8 T cells in Susac syndrome. RNA amounts of roughly 0.45 to 1 ug underwent reverse transcription with random hexamers. An immunoSEQ multiplex PCR generated amplified TCR beta CDR3 products spanning 54 Vbeta and 13 Jbeta. From the immunoSEQ multiplex PCR reads, TCRdb called clonotypes with MiXCR, one entry per CDR3 protein. The table includes 210,000 or so distinct CDR3 sequences, around 93% detected once. Germline CDR1 and CDR2: SGHTA and FQGTGA. The V gene lost 2 bases and the J gene lost 3 bases, with 14 bases spanning the gap. This CDR3 is 16 amino acids long. As regards this clonotype: Its matching antigen is unknown.

Study-level results: Individuals included in the TCR sequencing and HLA analysis were acknowledged by the study to be relatively few in number.

The V call is TRBV7-3, the J call TRBJ2-1, with D tentatively TRBD1 (6 bases). This TCR came from a human donor with Susac syndrome. The sample comprised CD4+ T cells from PBMCs. The CDR3 reads CASSLSVGANYNEQFF. DNA for the CDR3: TGTGCCAGCAGCTTATCGGTGGGGGCGAACTACAATGAGCAGTTCTTC. Drawing the rest from reference TRBV7-3 and TRBJ2-1, the complete variable domain is GAGVSQTPSNKVTEKGKYVELRCDPISGHTALYWYRQSLGQGPEFLIYFQGTGAADDSGLPNDRFFAVRPEGSVSTLKIQRTERGDSAVYLCASSLSVGANYNEQFFGPGTRLTVL.